Below are 27 T cell receptor beta chains sequenced from a single sample in a study of T cell changes during pregnancy in multiple sclerosis. The assay was immunoSEQ multiplex PCR, and TCRdb's table has in-frame clones only and misses some. The profile shows under 9,500 clones, around 87% of them singletons. The material was CD8+ T cells from peripheral blood mononuclear cells, obtained in the first trimester of pregnancy. The receptors stem from a female donor in good health, enrolled as a control in a pregnancy study.

The rearrangement uses TRBV10-3 and TRBJ2-3; tentatively, D is TRBD2 (7 bases). Trimming shortened V by 10 bases and J by 2 bases, and 19 bases separated the two germline ends. Germline CDR1 is ENHRY and CDR2 is SYGVKD. The CDR3 consists of 15 residues. CDR3 residues: CATAPGGDNTDTQYF. The CDR3 region has the DNA TGTGCCACCGCCCCTGGGGGGGACAACACAGATACGCAGTATTTT.

The sample holds a few counts of this clone. This rearrangement joins TRBV4-1 to TRBJ2-5, with no clear D. V was cut by 0 bases and J by 5 bases, with 16 bases left in between. Germline V gene data show CDR1 as MGHRA and CDR2 as YSYEKL. The CDR3 loop spans 16 amino acids. CDR3 region: CASSQDLPSSYETQYF. The CDR3 DNA reads as TGCGCCAGCAGCCAAGATCTGCCTAGTTCGTATGAGACCCAGTACTTC.

The chain joins TRBV6-1 to TRBJ2-1; 8 bases line up with TRBD2. The CDR3 covers 16 residues. After removal of 1 base from V and 5 bases from J, the junction contained 7 bases not matched to a gene. Looked up from germline, CDR1 is MNHNS and CDR2 is SASEGT. CDR3 nucleotides: TGTGCCAGCAGTGAAGAAGTTAGCGGGATTAACAATGAGCAGTTCTTC. It is translated as CASSEEVSGINNEQFF.

The chain is built from TRBV9 and TRBJ2-7; TRBD1 matches at 9 bases. Per the germline V gene, CDR1 is SGDLS and CDR2 is YYNGEE. V trimming: 4 bases; J trimming: 5 bases; junction bases outside the gene matches: 13. The CDR3 spans 16 residues. The CDR3 region is CASSSDSGTGFNEQYF. In nucleotides, the CDR3 is TGTGCCAGCAGCTCAGACTCCGGGACAGGGTTCAACGAGCAGTACTTC.

The chain couples TRBV6-6 to TRBJ2-7; D possibly corresponds to TRBD1 (5 bases). Trimming took 2 bases from V and 2 from J, leaving 7 bases between them. The germline V gene has CDR1 MNHNY and CDR2 SVGAGI (reference sequence). The CDR3 is 13 amino acids. The CDR3 DNA reads TGTGCCAGCAGTTACACAGGCCCCTACGAGCAGTACTTC. Translating it yields CASSYTGPYEQYF.

The J gene is TRBJ1-6, the V gene TRBV15; 7 nucleotides line up with TRBD1. Germline lookup yields CDR1 LNHNV and CDR2 YYDKDF (reference sequence). The CDR3 has 14 residues. V lost 5 bases and J lost 9; bases outside the gene matches: 7. The CDR3 spells CATSRDRDRSPLHF. The CDR3 DNA is TGTGCCACCAGCCGTGACAGGGACCGTTCACCCCTCCACTTT.

The chain combines TRBV7-6 with TRBJ2-3; D is perhaps TRBD2 (6 bases). The V end was cut by 5 bases, the J end by 4 bases, with 13 bases between. The CDR3 runs 14 residues. CDR1 is SGHVS and CDR2 is FNYEAQ in the germline V gene. The CDR3 loop reads CASSPAGGPDTQYF. In nucleotides, the CDR3 is TGTGCCAGCAGCCCAGCGGGTGGGCCAGATACGCAGTATTTT.

The chain has TRBV5-4 and TRBJ2-1; the D gene is possibly TRBD2 (7 bases). Per the germline V gene, CDR1 is SGHNT and CDR2 is YYREEE (reference sequence). V lost 1 base, J lost 7 bases, and 15 bases lay in between. The length of the CDR3 is 15 residues. The CDR3 sequence: CASSLLLGGGNEQFF. The CDR3 DNA follows: TGTGCCAGCAGCTTGTTACTAGGGGGGGGAAATGAGCAGTTCTTC. Looking up the rest from reference TRBV5-4 and TRBJ2-1 gives the full variable domain: ETGVTQSPTHLIKTRGQQVTLRCSSQSGHNTVSWYQQALGQGPQFIFQYYREEENGRGNFPPRFSGLQFPNYSSELNVNALELDDSALYLCASSLLLGGGNEQFFGPGTRLTVL.

The chain employs TRBV7-8 and TRBJ2-5, with D perhaps matching TRBD1 (5 bases). The CDR3 extends over 15 amino acids. The V and J ends lost 0 bases and 4 bases respectively, with 12 bases between them. Germline loops: CDR1 SGHVS, CDR2 FQNEAQ. CDR3 bases: TGTGCCAGCAGCTTAGCAGCAGGGTTAGGAGAGACCCAGTACTTC. Protein sequence: CASSLAAGLGETQYF.

V is TRBV7-9 and J is TRBJ2-1; the D is unclear. This CDR3 is 13 amino acids long. Trimming took 5 bases from V and 8 from J, leaving 13 bases between them. CDR1 and CDR2 from the germline V gene are SEHNR and FQNEAQ (reference sequence). CDR3 in amino acids: CASSRQRSHEQFF. DNA of the CDR3: TGTGCCAGCAGCCGACAAAGGTCCCATGAGCAGTTCTTC.

This clone is labeled medium-sized (0.01 to 0.1%). This sequence joins TRBV2 and TRBJ1-1, with 8 positions matching TRBD1. Germline V gives CDR1 SNHLY, CDR2 FYNNEI. This CDR3 comprises 16 residues. The junction had 9 bases not matched to a gene; V was cut back by 6 bases and J by 0 bases. The CDR3 protein is CASRPGTGPMNTEAFF. The CDR3 DNA reads as TGTGCCAGCAGACCGGGGACAGGCCCCATGAACACTGAAGCTTTCTTT.

V is TRBV9 and J is TRBJ2-3, with D maybe TRBD2 (5 bases). Germline values: CDR1 SGDLS, CDR2 YYNGEE. The CDR3 length is 17 residues. Trimming took off 3 bases at V and 0 bases at J, with 17 bases between the two ends. CDR3 protein: CASSANMNSVSTDTQYF. CDR3 DNA sequence: TGTGCCAGCAGCGCAAATATGAATAGCGTTAGCACAGATACGCAGTATTTT.

V is TRBV5-4 and J is TRBJ1-2, with 9 bases identical to TRBD1. The CDR3 consists of 14 residues. The germline gives CDR1 SGHNT, CDR2 YYREEE (reference sequence). Trimming at V came to 2 bases and at J to 5 bases, leaving 4 bases not matched to a gene. The DNA for the CDR3 is TGTGCCAGCAGCTTACAGGGGGCCCTGTATGGCTACACCTTC. It is translated as CASSLQGALYGYTF.

This clone was seen a few times. The chain uses TRBV4-3 and TRBJ2-1; no reliable D call. The CDR3 loop spans 14 amino acids. In germline, CDR1 is LGHNA, CDR2 YSLEER. V was cut by 1 base and J by 8 bases, with 12 bases left in between. The CDR3 region is CASSQGGEADEQFF. CDR3 nucleotides: TGCGCCAGCAGCCAAGGTGGAGAGGCGGATGAGCAGTTCTTC.

The V and J genes are TRBV19 and TRBJ2-3; 12 bases agree with TRBD2. The CDR3 length is 17 residues. CDR1 LNHDA and CDR2 SQIVND come from the germline V gene (reference sequence). V trimming: 3 bases; J trimming: 2 bases; junction bases outside the gene matches: 6. The CDR3 region is CASSIVSSGRATDTQYF. The CDR3 DNA follows: TGTGCCAGTAGTATTGTGTCTAGCGGGAGGGCCACAGATACGCAGTATTTT.

This rearrangement joins TRBV30 to TRBJ1-4; 7 bases map to TRBD1. Germline CDR1 and CDR2: GTSNPN and SVGIG (reference sequence). This CDR3 region has 20 residues. The V gene end was trimmed by 0 bases and the J gene end by 0 bases; junction bases not matched to a gene: 16. CDR3 region: CAWSVPRTLDRRSTNEKLFF. The CDR3 DNA sequence: TGTGCCTGGAGTGTACCACGAACGTTGGACAGGAGATCAACTAATGAAAAACTGTTTTTT.

This rearrangement joins TRBV27 to TRBJ2-5, with TRBD2 matching 15 bases. The germline gives CDR1 MNHEY, CDR2 SMNVEV (reference sequence). This CDR3 has 19 residues. The junction had 11 bases not matched to a gene; V was cut back by 4 bases and J by 2 bases. The CDR3: CASSSRGGTSGRPQETQYF. CDR3 coding DNA: TGTGCCAGCAGTTCACGGGGGGGGACTAGCGGGAGGCCACAAGAGACCCAGTACTTC.

J is TRBJ2-7 and V is TRBV27; D is unclear. V lost 0 bases and J lost 3, with 12 bases in between. This CDR3 region has 15 residues. From germline, CDR1 is MNHEY and CDR2 SMNVEV (reference sequence). CDR3 region: CASSLSALSDYEQYF. CDR3 sequence (DNA): TGTGCCAGCAGTTTATCGGCACTATCGGACTACGAGCAGTACTTC.

This clone was seen a single time. V is TRBV5-8 and J is TRBJ1-1; D remains unclear. This CDR3 comprises 13 residues. Germline V CDR1 and CDR2: SGHTS, YDEGEE. Deletions cut 0 bases from V and 1 base from J, with 4 bases between. CDR3 loop: CASSLVSNTEAFF. The CDR3 coding sequence is TGTGCCAGCAGCTTGGTCTCGAACACTGAAGCTTTCTTT.

The chain uses TRBV6-1 and TRBJ1-5; 7 nucleotides line up with TRBD1. Germline loops: CDR1 MNHNS, CDR2 SASEGT. V lost 8 bases, J lost 5 bases, and 12 bases stayed unmatched. The CDR3 is 15 residues long. CDR3: CASSYWAGGHQPQHF. The CDR3 DNA is TGTGCCAGCTCGTACTGGGCAGGGGGACATCAGCCCCAGCATTTT.

This clone was counted once. This chain links TRBV7-3 with TRBJ1-1; a weak D match, TRBD1 (6 bases). The CDR3 loop spans 15 amino acids. V was cut by 6 bases and J by 4 bases, with 18 bases left in between. Looked up from germline, CDR1 is SGHTA and CDR2 is FQGTGA. CDR3 sequence (DNA): TGTGCCAGCAGTAGGGACCTCACAGGGACCACTGAAGCTTTCTTT. This gives the protein CASSRDLTGTTEAFF.

V is TRBV14 and J is TRBJ2-2; the D gene is possibly TRBD2 (6 bases). Germline-derived CDR1 and CDR2 are SGHDN and FVKESK. The length of the CDR3 is 15 residues. V lost 7 bases, J lost 0 bases, and 12 bases lay in between. The CDR3, as DNA: TGTGCCAGCAAAGGGCTAGCGACGAACACCGGGGAGCTGTTTTTT. The encoded protein is CASKGLATNTGELFF.

This chain joins TRBV5-1 and TRBJ2-3, with 16 nucleotides matching TRBD2. Germline CDR1 reads SGHRS; CDR2 reads YFSETQ. Trimming took 5 bases from V and 4 from J; bases not matched to a gene: 7. The CDR3 runs 17 residues. The CDR3: CASRSGLAGGQSDTQYF. The CDR3, as DNA: TGCGCCAGCAGATCGGGACTAGCGGGGGGGCAATCAGATACGCAGTATTTT.

J is TRBJ2-3 and V is TRBV5-6, with TRBD2 matching over 9 bases. V shed 0 bases, J shed 7 bases, and the junction held 3 bases outside the gene matches. Germline values: CDR1 SGHDT, CDR2 YYEEEE. CDR3 length: 14 amino acids. CDR3 loop: CASSLASGGNTQYF. CDR3 coding DNA: TGTGCCAGCAGCTTGGCGAGCGGGGGGAATACGCAGTATTTT.

This chain connects TRBV27 to TRBJ2-5; tentatively, D is TRBD1 (5 bases). CDR3 length: 15 amino acids. V lost 0 bases and J 5 bases, leaving 13 bases between the germline ends. Looked up from germline, CDR1 is MNHEY and CDR2 is SMNVEV (reference sequence). CDR3 region: CASSLSGRVWETQYF. For the CDR3, the DNA is TGTGCCAGCAGTTTATCCGGCAGGGTGTGGGAGACCCAGTACTTC.

The rearrangement links TRBV6-5 to TRBJ2-3, with TRBD2 as a possible D gene (6 bases). V lost 6 bases and J lost 3, with 10 bases in between. CDR1 and CDR2 from the germline V gene are MNHEY and SVGAGI. CDR3 length: 13 residues. CDR3 DNA: TGTGCCAGCAGCGCCCGGGAGACAGATACGCAGTATTTT. It specifies CASSARETDTQYF.

This clone was observed a few times. This chain uses TRBV7-6 with TRBJ2-1; D uncertain. The V gene's germline CDR1 is SGHVS and CDR2 FNYEAQ. The CDR3 is made up of 14 amino acids. V lost 0 bases to trimming and J lost 2 bases, with 5 bases between them. The CDR3 DNA reads as TGTGCCAGCAGCTTAGCCCAGACCTACAATGAGCAGTTCTTC. Encoded protein: CASSLAQTYNEQFF. The whole variable domain, remainder taken from reference TRBV7-6 and TRBJ2-1, is GAGVSQSPRYKVTKRGQDVALRCDPISGHVSLYWYRQALGQGPEFLTYFNYEAQQDKSGLPNDRFSAERPEGSISTLTIQRTEQRDSAMYRCASSLAQTYNEQFFGPGTRLTVL.